In its sample, the clone carrying this T cell receptor beta chain was seen a few times. Trimming took 7 bases from V and 4 from J, leaving 17 bases between them. Germline assignment: CDR1 SGHDT and CDR2 YYEEEE. The CDR3 sequence is 14 residues long. Data came from immunoSEQ multiplex PCR; TCRdb stores just in-frame clones and leaves some out. The sample has around 340,000 clones, around nine tenths seen once. This sample is drawn from a study of blood T cell repertoires in COVID-19. About the study: The analysed material was cDNA or gDNA that came from T cells, B-cell-depleted T cells, or PBMCs.

During the 2 weeks before they entered the study, exposed participants had met someone with a PCR-confirmed or clinician-diagnosed COVID-19 case. The sequencing input was PBMCs or T cells enriched from blood (not recorded which). The chain links TRBV5-6 to TRBJ1-2; D possibly corresponds to TRBD1 (6 bases). This TCR was sampled from a woman aged 25 to 45 who had been exposed to COVID-19. The CDR3 DNA follows: TGTGCCAGCCTGCAGTCACAGGGCCGCTATGGCTACACCTTC. It translates to CASLQSQGRYGYTF.